This passage covers 18 T cell receptor beta chains from one sample sequenced in a study of T-cell memory formation after mild COVID-19. From the 5' RACE reads, TCRdb called clonotypes with MiXCR, one entry per CDR3 protein. The sample shows about 390,000 distinct CDR3 sequences, approximately 16% of them seen only once. The material sequenced was PBMCs or a T cell subset sorted from them (not recorded which). The receptors were sampled from a man aged 18 to 35 who had mild COVID-19 (a few samples of this study predate the infection). Cell type and time point are not known.

The chain is built from TRBV20-1 and TRBJ2-7, with a tentative D call TRBD2 (6 bases). From germline, CDR1 is DFQATT and CDR2 SNEGSKA (reference sequence). V was trimmed by 6 bases and J by 5 bases, leaving 14 bases between them. The CDR3 has 12 amino acids. CDR3 region: CSAGRGTNEQYV. The CDR3 DNA is TGCAGTGCCGGACGGGGGACGAACGAGCAGTACGTC.

This clonotype has just a few counts. The chain combines TRBV12-3 or TRBV12-4 with TRBJ1-2; D ambiguous. Trimming took 3 bases from V and 6 from J, leaving 8 bases between them. The length of the CDR3 is 12 residues. For the CDR3, the DNA is TGTGCCAGCAGTTTTTTCGACGATGGCTACACCTTC. Protein sequence: CASSFFDDGYTF.

The V gene is TRBV7-2, the J gene TRBJ2-7; D is possibly TRBD2 (6 bases). Germline V lookup: CDR1 SGHTA, CDR2 FQGNSA. The germline V and J ends were trimmed by 1 base and 5 bases, with 9 bases remaining between them. CDR3 length: 13 residues. CDR3: CASSLVGGNEQYF. The CDR3 DNA reads TGTGCCAGCAGCTTAGTTGGGGGGAACGAGCAGTACTTC. The whole variable domain, remainder taken from reference TRBV7-2 and TRBJ2-7, is GAGVSQSPSNKVTEKGKDVELRCDPISGHTALYWYRQSLGQGLEFLIYFQGNSAPDKSGLPSDRFSAERTGGSVSTLTIQRTQQEDSAVYLCASSLVGGNEQYFGPGTRLTVT.

CDR3 amino acids: CASSWGGRRNQPQHF. The DNA of the CDR3 is TGTGCCAGTAGTTGGGGAGGGCGAAGAAATCAGCCCCAGCATTTT. The chain uses TRBV19 and TRBJ1-5; D not resolved. From germline, CDR1 is LNHDA and CDR2 SQIVND (reference sequence). The CDR3 spans 15 residues. Deletions cut 5 bases from V and 4 bases from J, with 15 bases between.

In this sample, this clonotype turned up a few times. This chain uses TRBV20-1 with TRBJ2-3; 8 positions agree with TRBD2. CDR3 length: 13 residues. Germline V CDR1 and CDR2: DFQATT, SNEGSKA (reference sequence). V was pared by 4 bases and J by 5 bases, with 5 bases of the junction left unmatched. For the CDR3, the DNA is TGCAGTGCTATGATAGCGGGAAAAGATACGCAGTATTTT. It is translated as CSAMIAGKDTQYF.

V and J are TRBV12-5 and TRBJ1-6; D gene unclear. Per germline, CDR1 LGHNT and CDR2 FRNRAP. This CDR3 is 13 amino acids long. Trimming took off 1 base at V and 11 bases at J, with 9 bases between the two ends. The CDR3 region is CASGLEVGAPLHF. CDR3 DNA sequence: TGTGCTAGTGGTTTGGAAGTCGGGGCACCCCTCCACTTT.

This clonotype was seen more than once but under ten times. The J gene is TRBJ2-2, the V gene TRBV7-2; 7 bases agree with TRBD1. Germline CDR1 is SGHTA and CDR2 is FQGNSA. The V and J ends lost 3 bases and 5 bases, in that order; junction bases with no gene match: 9. This CDR3 has 16 amino acids. The CDR3 is CASSFTGTVRTGELFF. CDR3 nucleotide sequence: TGTGCCAGCAGCTTTACCGGGACAGTACGTACCGGGGAGCTGTTTTTT.

V is TRBV6-1 and J is TRBJ2-3, with TRBD2 matching over 10 bases. V was clipped by 1 base and J by 3 bases; unmatched bases: 1. This CDR3 spans 15 amino acids. Germline CDR1 reads MNHNS; CDR2 reads SASEGT. CDR3 amino acids: CASSEERGGTDTQYF. As DNA, the CDR3 is TGTGCCAGCAGTGAAGAGCGGGGGGGGACAGATACGCAGTATTTT.

The chain uses TRBV6-6 and TRBJ2-3, with TRBD2 as a possible D gene (6 bases). Germline assignment: CDR1 MNHNY and CDR2 SVGAGI (reference sequence). Trimming removed 7 bases at V and 2 bases at J, with 16 bases between. The CDR3 length is 15 residues. The CDR3 nucleotides are TGTGCCAGCACCGAACTGGCGGGGTTCACAGATACGCAGTATTTT. Its translation: CASTELAGFTDTQYF.

This chain links TRBV15 with TRBJ2-5; TRBD2 is a possible D gene (6 bases). Trimming shortened V by 3 bases and J by 2 bases, and 13 bases separated the two germline ends. Looked up from germline, CDR1 is LNHNV and CDR2 is YYDKDF (reference sequence). CDR3 size: 15 residues. The CDR3 nucleotides are TGTGCCACCAGCAGGGTGACTAGGGGACAAGAGACCCAGTACTTC. It translates to CATSRVTRGQETQYF.

This clonotype was observed a handful of times. J is TRBJ2-1 and V is TRBV7-2, with D unclear. This CDR3 region has 12 residues. V was shortened by 5 bases and J by 6 bases, with 8 bases between the two germline ends. Germline loops: CDR1 SGHTA, CDR2 FQGNSA. DNA of the CDR3: TGTGCCAGCAGCCAATATGGCAATGAGCAGTTCTTC. Translation gives CASSQYGNEQFF.

This clonotype was counted between two and nine times. This chain links TRBV5-1 with TRBJ2-3, with 7 bases lining up with TRBD1. This CDR3 is built from 13 residues. CDR1 is SGHRS and CDR2 is YFSETQ in the germline V gene. Losses at the gene ends were 2 bases for V and 6 bases for J; bases not matched to a gene: 3. CDR3 DNA: TGCGCCAGCAGCTTTCAGGGGGAGGATACGCAGTATTTT. It codes for CASSFQGEDTQYF. The whole variable domain, filled in from reference TRBV5-1 and TRBJ2-3, reads KAGVTQTPRYLIKTRGQQVTLSCSPISGHRSVSWYQQTPGQGLQFLFEYFSETQRNKGNFPGRFSGRQFSNSRSEMNVSTLELGDSALYLCASSFQGEDTQYFGPGTRLTVL.

The chain carries TRBV7-9 and TRBJ2-5, with D hard to call. The CDR3 is made up of 14 amino acids. Germline CDR1 reads SEHNR; CDR2 reads FQNEAQ (reference sequence). Deletions cut 5 bases from V and 2 bases from J, with 12 bases between. The CDR3 DNA follows: TGTGCCAGCAGCCCTGGACGTTCGCAAGAGACCCAGTACTTC. Translation: CASSPGRSQETQYF. The full variable domain, rest sourced from reference TRBV7-9 and TRBJ2-5, is DTGVSQNPRHKITKRGQNVTFRCDPISEHNRLYWYRQTLGQGPEFLTYFQNEAQLEKSRLLSDRFSAERPKGSFSTLEIQRTEQGDSAMYLCASSPGRSQETQYFGPGTRLLVL.

The chain is built from TRBV12-3 or TRBV12-4 and TRBJ1-1; possible D gene TRBD1, 6 bases. This CDR3 has 14 amino acids. V was pared by 5 bases and J by 0 bases, with 10 bases between. The CDR3, as DNA: TGTGCCAGCAGTGATACAGGGTTGAACACTGAAGCTTTCTTT. This gives the protein CASSDTGLNTEAFF.

J is TRBJ2-1 and V is TRBV20-1; D not resolved. V lost 3 bases and J lost 4, with 4 bases in between. The CDR3 is 11 amino acids. Germline V lookup: CDR1 DFQATT, CDR2 SNEGSKA (reference sequence). CDR3 coding DNA: TGCAGTGCTAGTTATTACAATGAGCAGTTCTTC. This codes for CSASYYNEQFF.

The rearrangement joins TRBV7-9 to TRBJ2-1, with 7 bases identical to TRBD2. The length of the CDR3 is 16 residues. CDR1 and CDR2 (germline): SEHNR, FQNEAQ (reference sequence). V was clipped by 8 bases and J by 3 bases; unmatched bases: 13. CDR3 sequence (DNA): TGTGCCAGCGGGGGGGAAAAGCGGGTAAGCTACAATGAGCAGTTCTTC. Residues: CASGGEKRVSYNEQFF.

This clonotype has just a few counts. This sequence joins TRBV27 and TRBJ1-5; a weak D match, TRBD1 (5 bases). With 5 bases removed from V and 7 bases from J, the gap between germline ends came to 15 bases. The CDR3 loop spans 14 amino acids. CDR1 is MNHEY, CDR2 SMNVEV, per germline (reference sequence). In nucleotides, the CDR3 is TGTGCCAGCAGTCCCCTCGGGGGAGGCCAGCCCCAGCATTTT. This gives the protein CASSPLGGGQPQHF.

This clonotype was counted a few times. This chain links TRBV6-6 with TRBJ2-7; 7 bases fit TRBD1. The CDR3 totals 15 residues. The germline V gene encodes CDR1 MNHNY and CDR2 SVGAGI (reference sequence). V trimming: 7 bases; J trimming: 5 bases; junction bases outside the gene matches: 14. The CDR3 sequence is CASKGIAGGRHEQYF. CDR3 in DNA: TGTGCCAGCAAAGGTATTGCAGGGGGTCGCCACGAGCAGTACTTC.